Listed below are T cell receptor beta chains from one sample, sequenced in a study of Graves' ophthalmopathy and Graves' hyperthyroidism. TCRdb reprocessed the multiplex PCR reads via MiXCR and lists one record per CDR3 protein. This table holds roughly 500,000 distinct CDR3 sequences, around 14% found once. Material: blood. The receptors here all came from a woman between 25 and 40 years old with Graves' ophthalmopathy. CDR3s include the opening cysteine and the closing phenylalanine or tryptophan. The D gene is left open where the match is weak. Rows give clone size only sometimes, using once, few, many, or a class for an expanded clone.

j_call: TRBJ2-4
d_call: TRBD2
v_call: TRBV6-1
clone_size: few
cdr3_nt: TGTGCCAGCAGTACAGCGGGACTAACCGGGGGAAACATTCAGTACTTC
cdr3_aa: CASSTAGLTGGNIQYF

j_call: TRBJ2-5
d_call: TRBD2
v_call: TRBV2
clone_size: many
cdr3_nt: TGTGCCAGCCGTCGACTAGCGGGGGCCATCATCCAAGAGACCCAGTACTTC
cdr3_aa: CASRRLAGAIIQETQYF

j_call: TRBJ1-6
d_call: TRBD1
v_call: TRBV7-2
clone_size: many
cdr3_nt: TGTGCCAGCAGCTGGGACAGGAGAAATTCACCCCTCCACTTT
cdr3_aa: CASSWDRRNSPLHF

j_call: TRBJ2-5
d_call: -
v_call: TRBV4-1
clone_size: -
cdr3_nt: TGCGCCAGCAGCCAAGATCTCCTCCGAGAAACCTACTTC
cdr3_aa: CASSQDLLRETYF

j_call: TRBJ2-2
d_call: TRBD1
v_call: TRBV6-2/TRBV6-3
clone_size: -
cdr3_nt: TGTGCCAGCAGTTCAGGGGGTGTCACCACCGGGGAGCTGTTTTTT
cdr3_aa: CASSSGGVTTGELFF

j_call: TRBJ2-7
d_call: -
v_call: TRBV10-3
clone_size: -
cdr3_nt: TGTGCCTCCCGGACAAGTCGGGACGAGCAGTACTTC
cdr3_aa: CASRTSRDEQYF

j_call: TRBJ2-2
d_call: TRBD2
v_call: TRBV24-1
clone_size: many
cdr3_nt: TGTGCCACCAGTGATGCGTTCGGGAGGGCCGGCGGGGAGCTGTTTTTT
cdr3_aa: CATSDAFGRAGGELFF

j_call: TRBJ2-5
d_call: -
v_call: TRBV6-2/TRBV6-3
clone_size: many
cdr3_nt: TGTGCCAGCAGCCCCGGGTCCTACTTGGGGGAGACCCAGTACTTC
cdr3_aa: CASSPGSYLGETQYF

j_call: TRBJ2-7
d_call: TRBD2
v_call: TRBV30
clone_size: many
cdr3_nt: TGTGCCTGGGACAGCGGGACTAGCGGTTACGAGCAGTACTTC
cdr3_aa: CAWDSGTSGYEQYF

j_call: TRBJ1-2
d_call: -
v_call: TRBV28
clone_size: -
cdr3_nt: TGTGCCAGCAGCCTCCCAGCCACGGGTGGCTACACCTTC
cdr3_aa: CASSLPATGGYTF

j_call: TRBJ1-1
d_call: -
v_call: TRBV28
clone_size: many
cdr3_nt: TGTGCCAGCAGTCTCAAGGATGTGGCTTTCTTT
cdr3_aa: CASSLKDVAFF

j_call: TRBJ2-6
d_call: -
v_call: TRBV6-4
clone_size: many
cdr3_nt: TGTGCCAGCACAAAGGACAGCTCTGGGGCCAACGTCCTGACTTTC
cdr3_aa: CASTKDSSGANVLTF

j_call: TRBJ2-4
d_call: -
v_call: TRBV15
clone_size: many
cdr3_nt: TGTGCCACCAGCAGAGAAGTCCGAAAAAAAAACATTCAGTACTTC
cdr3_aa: CATSREVRKKNIQYF

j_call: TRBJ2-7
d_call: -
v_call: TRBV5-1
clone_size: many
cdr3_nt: TGCGCCAGCAGCTTGGGGCCTCCGGAGCAGTACTTC
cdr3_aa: CASSLGPPEQYF

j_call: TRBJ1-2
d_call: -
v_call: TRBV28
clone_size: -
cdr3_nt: TGTGCCAGCAAAAGGGGAGGGTCGCCCGGCTACACCTTC
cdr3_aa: CASKRGGSPGYTF

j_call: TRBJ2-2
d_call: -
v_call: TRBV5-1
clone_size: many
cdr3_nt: TGCGCCAGCAGCTTAGACAGAGGGCTGTTTTTT
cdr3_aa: CASSLDRGLFF

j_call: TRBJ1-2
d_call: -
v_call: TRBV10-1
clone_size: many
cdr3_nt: TGCGCCAGCAGTCCCGGGACGGAGTATGGCTACACCTTC
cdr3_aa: CASSPGTEYGYTF

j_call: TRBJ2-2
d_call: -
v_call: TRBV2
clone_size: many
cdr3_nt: TGTGCCAGCACCCCTCTCGCGAACACCGGGGAGCTGTTTTTT
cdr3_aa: CASTPLANTGELFF

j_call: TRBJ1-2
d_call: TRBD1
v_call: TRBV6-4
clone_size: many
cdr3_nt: TGTGCCAGCAGAAGTGGGACAGGGGGCCGAAATAACTATGGCTACACCTTC
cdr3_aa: CASRSGTGGRNNYGYTF

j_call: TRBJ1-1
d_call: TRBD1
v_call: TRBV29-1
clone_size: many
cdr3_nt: TGCAGCGTTGAAGAGGCGGACAGGTTAGAAGCTTTCTTT
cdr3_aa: CSVEEADRLEAFF

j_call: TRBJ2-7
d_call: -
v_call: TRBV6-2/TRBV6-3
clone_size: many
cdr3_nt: TGTGCCAGCAGACGCGGGACGCCCTACGAGCAGTACTTC
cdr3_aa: CASRRGTPYEQYF

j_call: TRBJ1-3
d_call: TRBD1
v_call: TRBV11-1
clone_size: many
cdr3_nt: TGTGCCAGCAGCTGGGGGACAGGGGCCGCTGGAAACACCATATATTTT
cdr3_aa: CASSWGTGAAGNTIYF

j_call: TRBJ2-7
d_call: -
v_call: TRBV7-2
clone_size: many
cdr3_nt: TGTGCCAGCAGACTCACTAGTATCGGCGAGCAGTACTTC
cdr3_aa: CASRLTSIGEQYF

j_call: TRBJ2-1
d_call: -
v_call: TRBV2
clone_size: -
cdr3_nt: TGTGCCAGCAGTGTCGACGCCCTCGCTGAGCAGTTCTTC
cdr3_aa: CASSVDALAEQFF

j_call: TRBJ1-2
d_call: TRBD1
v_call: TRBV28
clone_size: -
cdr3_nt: TGTGCCAGCAGTTTATTGCTAGGGGGCGGCGATGGCTACACCTTC
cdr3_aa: CASSLLLGGGDGYTF

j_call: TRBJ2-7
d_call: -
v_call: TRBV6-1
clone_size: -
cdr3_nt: TGTGCCAGCAGTGAAGGTCCCGGGACGATCAACTACGAGCAGTACTTC
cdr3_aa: CASSEGPGTINYEQYF

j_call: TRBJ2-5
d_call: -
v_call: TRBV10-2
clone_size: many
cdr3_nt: TGCGCCAGCAGTGAGTCCCTAACCGACAGGAAGCCGTACTTC
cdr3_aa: CASSESLTDRKPYF

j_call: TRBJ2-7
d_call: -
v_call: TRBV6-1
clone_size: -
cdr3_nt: TGTGCCAGCGCAGTGGACATCATTAGCTACGATCAGTACTTC
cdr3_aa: CASAVDIISYDQYF

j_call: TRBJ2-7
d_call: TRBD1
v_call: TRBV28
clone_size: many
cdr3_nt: TGTGCCAGCAGTACCATGGGACAGTACGAGCAGTACTTC
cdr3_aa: CASSTMGQYEQYF